The rows below give T cell receptor beta chains drawn from one sample of a study of beta chain features in type 1 diabetes. This table comes from immunoSEQ multiplex PCR, and its TCRdb copy is limited to in-frame clones, with some not included. The table records about 180,000 clones, 10% to 15% of them present only once. Material for sequencing was central memory CD4+ T cells from blood. These receptors came from a woman under 30 in good health. Both conserved end residues are part of each CDR3. Each record gives: V gene, J gene, clone size, D gene, CDR3 protein, CDR3 DNA. The D gene is left open where the match is weak. Where a row states a size, it is once, few, many or the class of an expanded clone; other rows omit it.

TRBV7-9	TRBJ2-3	few	TRBD2	CASSLRLAGVTDTQYF	TGTGCCAGCAGCTTAAGGCTAGCGGGAGTTACAGATACGCAGTATTTT
TRBV27	TRBJ2-7	-	TRBD1	CASRTTGAPAEQYF	TGTGCCAGCAGGACAACAGGGGCACCCGCCGAGCAGTACTTC
TRBV29-1	TRBJ1-1	few	-	CSVDNSRWNTEAFF	TGCAGCGTTGACAACTCCAGGTGGAACACTGAAGCTTTCTTT
TRBV10-3	TRBJ1-5	few	-	CATSRELNQPQHF	TGTGCCACCAGCAGGGAACTCAATCAGCCCCAGCATTTT
TRBV7-3	TRBJ2-2	few	TRBD2	CASSSGLAGGPTGELFF	TGTGCCAGCAGCTCGGGACTAGCGGGAGGCCCCACCGGGGAGCTGTTTTTT
TRBV5-4	TRBJ1-2	-	-	CASSLVGGHYGYTF	TGTGCCAGCAGCTTGGTGGGGGGGCACTATGGCTACACCTTC
TRBV6-5	TRBJ2-2	few	TRBD2	CASSYGGAGGAGELFF	TGTGCCAGCAGTTACGGGGGAGCGGGAGGCGCCGGGGAGCTGTTTTTT
TRBV28	TRBJ1-5	few	-	CASSLPPGGNQPQHF	TGTGCCAGCAGTTTACCCCCCGGGGGAAATCAGCCCCAGCATTTT
TRBV11-2	TRBJ2-5	-	-	CASSSQGETQYF	TGTGCCAGCAGCTCGCAGGGGGAGACCCAGTACTTC
TRBV7-9	TRBJ1-1	many	-	CASGGYSRNTEAFF	TGTGCCAGCGGCGGATACTCCAGGAACACTGAAGCTTTCTTT
TRBV7-2	TRBJ1-4	-	-	CASSFYQGKGEKLFF	TGTGCCAGCAGCTTCTACCAGGGCAAAGGGGAAAAACTGTTTTTT
TRBV29-1	TRBJ1-1	many	-	CSVALYGGDTEAFF	TGCAGCGTGGCCCTCTACGGGGGGGACACTGAAGCTTTCTTT
TRBV28	TRBJ2-7	-	TRBD2	CASSKGRAVSYF	TGTGCCAGCAGTAAAGGGAGGGCAGTATCGTACTTC
TRBV30	TRBJ1-5	-	-	CAWSGGEQPQHF	TGTGCCTGGAGTGGGGGAGAGCAGCCCCAGCATTTT
TRBV19	TRBJ2-1	-	TRBD1	CASPGQGHNEQFF	TGTGCCAGTCCGGGACAGGGGCACAATGAGCAGTTCTTC
TRBV6-1	TRBJ1-2	few	-	CASTPSSGNYGYTF	TGTGCCAGCACCCCCAGTTCAGGGAACTATGGCTACACCTTC
TRBV13	TRBJ1-4	few	-	CASSLRAGDNEKLFF	TGTGCCAGCAGCTTACGGGCCGGGGATAATGAAAAACTGTTTTTT
TRBV25-1	TRBJ2-7	-	-	CASRDSYEQYF	TGTGCCAGCAGGGACAGCTACGAGCAGTACTTC
TRBV25-1	TRBJ1-2	-	-	CASSRGFGYTF	TGTGCCAGCAGTCGGGGGTTTGGCTACACCTTC
TRBV5-4	TRBJ2-1	-	TRBD2	CASRSSGRARNEQFF	TGTGCCAGCAGGTCTAGCGGGAGGGCCCGAAATGAGCAGTTCTTC
TRBV28	TRBJ2-3	-	TRBD2	CASSLDRAGTVDTQYF	TGTGCCAGCAGTTTGGATCGAGCGGGAACGGTAGATACGCAGTATTTT
TRBV9	TRBJ1-1	few	-	CASSQNPRPMNTEAFF	TGTGCCAGCAGCCAAAATCCGCGGCCCATGAACACTGAAGCTTTCTTT
TRBV6-5	TRBJ2-5	-	TRBD1	CASSYPGQGKETQYF	TGTGCCAGCAGTTACCCCGGACAGGGAAAAGAGACCCAGTACTTC
TRBV7-9	TRBJ2-3	-	-	CASDKGDYNTDTQYF	TGTGCCAGCGATAAGGGGGACTACAACACAGATACGCAGTATTTT
TRBV25-1	TRBJ1-4	few	TRBD1	CASRSGQGNEKLFF	TGTGCCAGCAGATCGGGACAGGGAAATGAAAAACTGTTTTTT
TRBV7-2	TRBJ2-6	few	TRBD1	CASSSRGGTGRSGANVLTF	TGTGCCAGCAGCTCCCGGGGTGGGACAGGGAGGTCAGGGGCCAACGTCCTGACTTTC
TRBV29-1	TRBJ2-7	few	TRBD1	CSVEGQGLYEQYF	TGCAGCGTAGAGGGACAGGGGCTCTACGAGCAGTACTTC
TRBV4-3	TRBJ2-1	few	TRBD2	CASSPLGGSYEQFF	TGCGCCAGCAGCCCCCTCGGCGGGAGTTATGAGCAGTTCTTC
TRBV7-3	TRBJ2-1	-	TRBD2	CASSPSALAGVQFF	TGTGCCAGCAGCCCCTCGGCACTAGCGGGAGTACAGTTCTTC
TRBV18	TRBJ1-1	-	-	CASSPSQRENTEAFF	TGTGCCAGCTCACCATCTCAGCGGGAGAACACTGAAGCTTTCTTT
TRBV28	TRBJ2-3	few	TRBD2	CASTLAGPDTQYF	TGTGCCAGCACGCTAGCGGGGCCAGATACGCAGTATTTT
TRBV29-1	TRBJ2-4	few	TRBD2	CSVPGLGGDIQYF	TGCAGCGTTCCCGGGCTGGGGGGGGACATTCAGTACTTC
TRBV7-8	TRBJ1-4	few	-	CASSLGQGTEKLFF	TGTGCCAGCAGCTTAGGGCAGGGAACAGAAAAACTGTTTTTT
TRBV15	TRBJ2-7	few	TRBD1	CATSPRKGQAYEQYF	TGTGCCACCAGTCCACGGAAGGGACAGGCCTACGAGCAGTACTTC
TRBV7-2	TRBJ2-2	few	-	CASSPPGGLNGELFF	TGTGCCAGCAGCCCCCCAGGAGGGTTGAACGGGGAGCTGTTTTTT
TRBV18	TRBJ2-3	-	TRBD2	CASSLTSGRGTDTQYF	TGTGCCAGCTCCCTGACTAGCGGGAGAGGCACAGATACGCAGTATTTT
TRBV7-2	TRBJ2-3	-	TRBD1	CASSPLQGSGTDTQYF	TGTGCCAGCAGCCCCTTACAGGGGTCTGGCACAGATACGCAGTATTTT
TRBV5-3	TRBJ2-6	few	TRBD1	CARSQGTGKPGANVLTF	TGTGCCAGAAGCCAAGGGACAGGGAAGCCTGGGGCCAACGTCCTGACTTTC
TRBV7-6	TRBJ2-1	few	TRBD1	CASTKGTGVNNEQFF	TGTGCCAGCACCAAAGGGACAGGGGTGAACAATGAGCAGTTCTTC
TRBV28	TRBJ1-1	few	TRBD1	CASRPAHRGITEAFF	TGTGCCAGCAGGCCCGCACACAGGGGAATCACTGAAGCTTTCTTT
TRBV30	TRBJ2-3	-	-	CAWRETDITDTQYF	TGTGCCTGGAGAGAAACCGACATCACAGATACGCAGTATTTT
TRBV11-1	TRBJ2-1	-	-	CASSPQGGSYNEQFF	TGTGCCAGCAGCCCCCAGGGTGGCTCCTACAATGAGCAGTTCTTC
TRBV29-1	TRBJ2-7	few	-	CSATRVGNEQYF	TGCAGCGCGACCAGGGTTGGGAACGAGCAGTACTTC
TRBV18	TRBJ2-7	-	TRBD1	CASSDGQGAGYEQYF	TGTGCCAGCTCCGATGGACAGGGGGCGGGGTACGAGCAGTACTTC
TRBV7-3	TRBJ2-3	-	TRBD2	CASSLAAGLFSAQYF	TGTGCCAGCAGCTTAGCAGCGGGACTTTTTTCGGCGCAGTATTTT